This TCR beta chain was observed in a study of response to subunit inactivated influenza vaccine. Findings and caveats of the study: Authors suggested seasonal influenza vaccinations each recruit few new T cells.

Comment on this clonotype: The antigen is not known.

This CDR3 spans 14 amino acids. After removal of 4 bases from V and 7 bases from J, the junction contained 8 bases not matched to a gene. CDR1 SQVTM and CDR2 ANQGSEA come from the germline V gene. In TCRdb, the RT-PCR reads were re-called with MiXCR into one record per CDR3 protein. This sample has hundreds of thousands of distinct CDR3 sequences; approximately 15% occur once, and the top ten carry 5.5% to 7%. The receptor was derived from a man aged 50 to 59 who received an inactivated influenza vaccine. The sequencing here drew on PBMCs from blood, taken about 14 days before vaccination. The chain recombines TRBV29-1 with TRBJ2-1; TRBD1 matches 9 bases. The chain's CDR3 is CSVVDRGMENEQFF. The CDR3 bases are TGCAGCGTTGTTGACAGGGGGATGGAGAATGAGCAGTTCTTC.